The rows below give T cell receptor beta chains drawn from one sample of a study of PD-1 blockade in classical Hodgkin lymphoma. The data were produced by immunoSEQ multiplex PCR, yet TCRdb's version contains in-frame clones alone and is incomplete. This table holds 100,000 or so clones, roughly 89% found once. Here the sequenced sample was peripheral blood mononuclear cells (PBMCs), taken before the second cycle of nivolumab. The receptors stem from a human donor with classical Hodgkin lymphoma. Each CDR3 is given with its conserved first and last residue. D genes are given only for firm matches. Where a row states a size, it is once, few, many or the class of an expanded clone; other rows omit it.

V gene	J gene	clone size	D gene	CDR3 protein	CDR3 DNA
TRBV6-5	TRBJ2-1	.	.	CASSYLNEQFF	TGTGCCAGCAGTTACCTGAATGAGCAGTTCTTC
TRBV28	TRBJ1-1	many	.	CASSLRAVMNTEAFF	TGTGCCAGCAGTTTGAGGGCGGTAATGAACACTGAAGCTTTCTTT
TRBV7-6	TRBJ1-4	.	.	CASSSRATNEKLFF	TGTGCCAGCAGCTCCCGCGCAACTAATGAAAAACTGTTTTTT
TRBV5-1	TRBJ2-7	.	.	CASSMGTATGVYEQYF	TGCGCCAGCAGCATGGGGACGGCTACAGGAGTGTACGAGCAGTACTTC
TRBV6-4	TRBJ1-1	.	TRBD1	CASSQGQGAGEAFF	TGTGCCAGCAGCCAAGGACAGGGAGCCGGTGAAGCTTTCTTT
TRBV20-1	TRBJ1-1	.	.	CSGGRTNEAFF	TGCAGTGGGGGACGGACCAACGAGGCTTTCTTT
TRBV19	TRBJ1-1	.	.	CASSIRWGTEAFF	TGTGCCAGTAGTATAAGGTGGGGCACTGAAGCTTTCTTT
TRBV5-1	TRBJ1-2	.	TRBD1	CASSSRGQGNYGYTF	TGCGCCAGCAGCTCGAGAGGACAGGGTAACTATGGCTACACCTTC
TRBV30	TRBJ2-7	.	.	CAWSELPISEQYF	TGTGCCTGGAGTGAATTACCTATAAGCGAGCAGTACTTC
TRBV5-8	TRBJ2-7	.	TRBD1	CASSLLAGTGTYEQYF	TGTGCCAGCAGCCTGCTAGCCGGGACAGGGACCTACGAGCAGTACTTC
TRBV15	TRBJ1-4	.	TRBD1	CATSRYEDRANEKLFF	TGTGCCACCAGCCGTTATGAGGACAGGGCAAATGAAAAACTGTTTTTT
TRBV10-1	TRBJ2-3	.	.	CASSGELGPGTDTQYF	TGCGCCAGCAGTGGAGAGTTGGGGCCGGGCACAGATACGCAGTATTTT